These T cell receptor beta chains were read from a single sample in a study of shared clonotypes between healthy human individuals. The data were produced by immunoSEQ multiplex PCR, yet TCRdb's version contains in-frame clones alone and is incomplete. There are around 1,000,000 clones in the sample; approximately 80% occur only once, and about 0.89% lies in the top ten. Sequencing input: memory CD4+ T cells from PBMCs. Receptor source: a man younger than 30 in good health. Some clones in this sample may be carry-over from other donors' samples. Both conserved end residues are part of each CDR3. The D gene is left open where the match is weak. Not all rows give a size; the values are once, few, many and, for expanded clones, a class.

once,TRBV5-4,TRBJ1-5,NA,CASSSQGGDRNQPQHF,TGTGCCAGCAGCAGTCAAGGGGGGGACCGCAATCAGCCCCAGCATTTT
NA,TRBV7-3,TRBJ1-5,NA,CASSLIGGKGQPQHF,TGTGCCAGCAGCTTAATTGGAGGGAAGGGTCAGCCCCAGCATTTT
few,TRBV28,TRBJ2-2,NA,CASSLGGANTGELFF,TGTGCCAGCAGTTTGGGGGGCGCGAACACCGGGGAGCTGTTTTTT
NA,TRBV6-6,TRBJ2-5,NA,CASRYPGSQETQYF,TGTGCCAGCAGATACCCGGGGAGTCAAGAGACCCAGTACTTC
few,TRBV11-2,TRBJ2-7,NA,CASSLVGILSGQYF,TGTGCCAGCAGCTTAGTGGGGATTCTTAGTGGGCAGTACTTC
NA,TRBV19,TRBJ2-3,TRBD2,CASRKVAGGDTQYF,TGTGCCAGTAGAAAAGTAGCGGGAGGGGATACGCAGTATTTT
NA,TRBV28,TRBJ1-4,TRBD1,CASSFLRDRVSTNEKLFF,TGTGCCAGCAGTTTTTTGAGGGACAGGGTTTCAACTAATGAAAAACTGTTTTTT
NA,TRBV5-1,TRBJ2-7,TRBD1,CASSLAETGGYEQYF,TGCGCCAGCAGCTTGGCCGAGACAGGGGGCTACGAGCAGTACTTC
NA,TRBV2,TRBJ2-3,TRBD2,CASKRSGGTDTQYF,TGTGCCAGCAAGCGAAGCGGGGGCACAGATACGCAGTATTTT
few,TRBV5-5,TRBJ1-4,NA,CASSLGSEKLFF,TGTGCCAGCAGCTTGGGGAGTGAAAAACTGTTTTTT
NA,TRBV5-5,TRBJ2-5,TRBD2,CASSPIAGVGQETQYF,TGTGCCAGCAGCCCCATAGCGGGAGTAGGCCAAGAGACCCAGTACTTC
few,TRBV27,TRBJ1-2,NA,CASSLREGLYGYTF,TGTGCCAGCTCCCTACGGGAGGGTCTCTATGGCTACACCTTC
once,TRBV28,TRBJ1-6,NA,CASSLPPQTYNSPLHF,TGTGCCAGCAGTTTGCCGCCCCAAACCTATAATTCACCCCTCCACTTT
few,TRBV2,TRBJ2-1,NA,CASRVGIRNEQFF,TGTGCCAGCAGGGTAGGGATCCGCAATGAGCAGTTCTTC
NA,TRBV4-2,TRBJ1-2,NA,CASSQDLGRTNYGYTF,TGTGCCAGCAGCCAAGATTTAGGACGGACTAACTATGGCTACACCTTC
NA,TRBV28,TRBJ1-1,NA,CASSLPRRTEAFF,TGTGCCAGCAGTTTACCTCGGAGGACTGAAGCTTTCTTT
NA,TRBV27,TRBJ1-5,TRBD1,CASRLLGGGNQPQHF,TGTGCCAGCAGATTACTAGGGGGCGGGAATCAGCCCCAGCATTTT
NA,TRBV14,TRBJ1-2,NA,CASSQAGQIYGYTF,TGTGCCAGCAGCCAAGCGGGACAAATCTATGGCTACACCTTC
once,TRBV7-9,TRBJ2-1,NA,CASSLGAALEPRNEQFF,TGTGCCAGCAGCTTAGGAGCCGCCTTGGAGCCACGCAATGAGCAGTTCTTC
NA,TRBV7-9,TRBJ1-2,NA,CASSSRNYGYTF,TGTGCCAGCAGCTCACGTAACTATGGCTACACCTTC
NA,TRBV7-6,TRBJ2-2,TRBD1,CASSFRQGVAAGELFF,TGTGCCAGCAGCTTTCGACAGGGGGTAGCTGCCGGGGAGCTGTTTTTT
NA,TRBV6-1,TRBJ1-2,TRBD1,CASSARTGSSYGYTF,TGTGCCAGCAGTGCCAGGACAGGGTCGAGCTATGGCTACACCTTC
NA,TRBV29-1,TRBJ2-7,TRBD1,CSVTGSYEQYF,TGCAGCGTGACAGGGTCCTACGAGCAGTACTTC
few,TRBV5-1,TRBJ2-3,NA,CASSSHGSNTQYF,TGCGCCAGCAGTTCTCACGGGTCAAATACGCAGTATTTT
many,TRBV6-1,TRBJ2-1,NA,CASSTEHRNYNEQFF,TGTGCCAGCAGTACTGAGCACAGGAACTACAATGAGCAGTTCTTC
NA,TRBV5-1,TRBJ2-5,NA,CASSLFREETQYF,TGCGCCAGCAGCTTGTTCAGGGAAGAGACCCAGTACTTC
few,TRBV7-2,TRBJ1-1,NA,CASSLGRLMNTEAFF,TGTGCCAGCAGCTTAGGCCGACTGATGAACACTGAAGCTTTCTTT
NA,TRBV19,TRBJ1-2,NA,CASSITLRGPLYGYTF,TGTGCCAGTAGTATTACATTGAGAGGACCTCTCTATGGCTACACCTTC
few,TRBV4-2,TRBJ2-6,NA,CASSARGSGANVLTF,TGTGCCAGCAGCGCTAGGGGTTCTGGGGCCAACGTCCTGACTTTC
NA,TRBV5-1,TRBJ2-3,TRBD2,CASSLEGLADTQYF,TGCGCCAGCAGCTTGGAGGGACTAGCAGATACGCAGTATTTT
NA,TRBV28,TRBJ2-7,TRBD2,CASRAASGRYEQYF,TGTGCCAGCAGAGCAGCTAGCGGGAGGTACGAGCAGTACTTC
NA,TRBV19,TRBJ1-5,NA,CASSIPSPGTQPQHF,TGTGCCAGTAGTATCCCCTCGCCTGGTACTCAGCCCCAGCATTTT
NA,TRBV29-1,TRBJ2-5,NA,CSVLGGRSQETQYF,TGCAGCGTCCTGGGCGGACGGAGCCAAGAGACCCAGTACTTC
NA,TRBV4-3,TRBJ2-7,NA,CASSASIGGRTGEQYF,TGCGCCAGCAGCGCATCAATTGGGGGGAGGACTGGCGAGCAGTACTTC
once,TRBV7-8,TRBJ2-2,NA,CASSLAGSKTGELFF,TGTGCCAGCAGCTTAGCCGGGAGTAAGACCGGGGAGCTGTTTTTT
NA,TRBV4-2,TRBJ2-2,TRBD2,CASSRGGTSGRLVTGELFF,TGTGCCAGCAGCCGAGGGGGGACTAGCGGGAGGCTCGTCACCGGGGAGCTGTTTTTT
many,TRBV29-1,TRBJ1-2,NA,CSVEKSGRVYGYTF,TGCAGCGTTGAAAAGTCAGGACGAGTCTATGGCTACACCTTC